The 20 T cell receptor beta chains in this list originate from one sample, sequenced in a study of T cells expressing NK-cell markers. From the 5' RACE reads, TCRdb lists one entry per CDR3 protein and no DNA. The specimen's table records some 440,000 distinct CDR3 sequences. The sample taken for sequencing was blood T cells: a sorted CD56 or NKG2C T cell subset, CD4+ or CD8+ T cells, or bulk PBMC T cells (not recorded which). These receptors were taken from a woman in her 50s in good health.

The rearrangement uses TRBV12-3 or TRBV12-4 and TRBJ1-4. This CDR3 has 15 amino acids. The CDR3 sequence: CASTSRIATNEKLFF.

This chain uses TRBV7-2 with TRBJ1-5. There are 14 residues in the CDR3. The germline V gene encodes CDR1 SGHTA and CDR2 FQGNSA. CDR3 sequence reads: CASSLAPGYQPQHF.

This rearrangement joins TRBV20-1 to TRBJ2-1; the D gene TCRdb calls, TRBD2, cannot be checked with no DNA. The CDR3 runs 15 residues. Germline CDR1 reads DFQATT; CDR2 reads SNEGSKA (reference sequence). The CDR3 protein is CSARDWGSGVGEQFF.

This chain connects TRBV20-1 to TRBJ2-1; TCRdb's D call of TRBD2 is untestable without DNA. This CDR3 region has 15 residues. Germline V CDR1 and CDR2: DFQATT, SNEGSKA (reference sequence). The CDR3: CSAQLALGRTSEQFF.

This chain uses TRBV7-2 with TRBJ2-2. The CDR3 has 16 amino acids. In germline, CDR1 is SGHTA, CDR2 FQGNSA. CDR3 sequence: CASSSIQTYFSGELFF.

V and J are TRBV6-5 and TRBJ1-1. CDR1 is MNHEY and CDR2 is SVGAGI in the germline V gene. The CDR3 runs 13 residues. CDR3 amino acids: CASRETLKTEAFF.

This chain uses TRBV7-3 with TRBJ2-1; TCRdb picks TRBD2, but there is no DNA to check that call. The CDR3 totals 15 residues. The germline V gene has CDR1 SGHTA and CDR2 FQGTGA. The CDR3 loop reads CASSAIGTSANEQFF.

The chain links TRBV5-6 to TRBJ1-1; the D call from TCRdb, TRBD1, cannot be confirmed without DNA. The CDR3 totals 16 residues. In germline, CDR1 is SGHDT, CDR2 YYEEEE. CDR3 amino acids: CASSLITGTGGTEAFF.

The chain links TRBV29-1 to TRBJ1-2; TCRdb indicates TRBD1, and absent DNA this call remains unverified. Germline V gene sequence: CDR1 SQVTM, CDR2 ANQGSEA. The CDR3 is made up of 12 amino acids. CDR3 region: CSVNRGEYGYTF.

The V and J genes are TRBV12-3 or TRBV12-4 and TRBJ2-1; TCRdb names TRBD1, which stays unverified in the absence of DNA. The length of the CDR3 is 14 residues. CDR3: CASSSPPDFNEQFF.

This rearrangement joins TRBV5-1 to TRBJ1-2; TCRdb's assignment of TRBD1 cannot be checked, as there is no DNA. This CDR3 has 14 amino acids. Germline CDR1 and CDR2: SGHRS and YFSETQ. The CDR3 is CASSEDRGFYGYTF.

This chain uses TRBV27 with TRBJ2-3; TCRdb proposes TRBD1, but this gene call is untestable without DNA. Germline V gene lookup returns CDR1 MNHEY and CDR2 SMNVEV (reference sequence). This CDR3 contains 15 residues. The CDR3: CASTSVAGRADTQYF.

This sequence joins TRBV14 and TRBJ2-1; TCRdb's D call of TRBD2 is untestable without DNA. The CDR3 extends over 13 amino acids. Germline V CDR1 and CDR2: SGHDN, FVKESK. CDR3: CASSHLRLAEQFF.

The chain recombines TRBV28 with TRBJ1-5; TCRdb lists TRBD1, though no DNA is available to test this call. Germline V gene lookup returns CDR1 MDHEN and CDR2 SYDVKM. The CDR3 is 14 amino acids. The CDR3 reads CASSLLGQGQPQHF. Full variable domain (rest looked up from reference TRBV28 and TRBJ1-5): DVKVTQSSRYLVKRTGEKVFLECVQDMDHENMFWYRQDPGLGLRLIYFSYDVKMKEKGDIPEGYSVSREKKERFSLILESASTNQTSMYLCASSLLGQGQPQHFGDGTRLSIL.

The chain is built from TRBV4-2 and TRBJ2-6; as DNA is missing, the TRBD1 call by TCRdb cannot be tested. The CDR3 extends over 16 amino acids. CDR1 is LGHNA, CDR2 YNFKEQ, per germline. This CDR3 reads CASSSPGSSGANVLTF.

The gene calls are TRBV10-2 and TRBJ2-1; TCRdb returns TRBD2, unconfirmable since there is no DNA. From germline, CDR1 is WSHSY and CDR2 SAAADI. The CDR3 length is 16 residues. The CDR3 sequence is CASSDPFRIAGNEQFF.

The V gene is TRBV10-3, the J gene TRBJ2-1; TCRdb selects TRBD2, and the lack of DNA leaves this call unchecked. The germline V gene encodes CDR1 ENHRY and CDR2 SYGVKD. CDR3 length: 14 amino acids. The CDR3: CAINPGLGYNEQFF.

The chain has TRBV18 and TRBJ2-5. Germline CDR1 and CDR2: KGHSH and LQKENI. This CDR3 has 13 amino acids. The CDR3 loop is CASSINRAETQYF.

The rearrangement links TRBV29-1 to TRBJ1-4; as DNA is missing, the TRBD1 call by TCRdb cannot be tested. Germline V gene sequence: CDR1 SQVTM, CDR2 ANQGSEA. This CDR3 contains 14 residues. The CDR3 loop reads CSVEQGAANEKLFF.

J is TRBJ1-1 and V is TRBV7-9; checking the TCRdb D call of TRBD1 is not possible without DNA. In germline, CDR1 is SEHNR, CDR2 FQNEAQ (reference sequence). This CDR3 is 16 amino acids long. The CDR3 loop reads CASSLGSLGVNTEAFF.